The subject of this entry is one T cell receptor (beta chain). This CDR3 is built from 14 residues. Germline V gene data show CDR1 as SEHNR and CDR2 as FQNEAQ (reference sequence). V trimming: 7 bases; J trimming: 5 bases; junction bases outside the gene matches: 7. CD8 cells regarded as naive lacked CD45RO, were positively chosen for CCR7, and omitted terminally differentiated effector memory CD45RA+ cells. The sample is drawn from a study of shared clonotypes between healthy human individuals. Only in-frame clones appear in the TCRdb table, and some are missing; sequencing was by immunoSEQ multiplex PCR. The repertoire consists of over 750,000 clones, with about 96% occurring once and the leading ten covering about 0.25%.

The chain uses TRBV7-9 and TRBJ2-2; 7 bases map to TRBD1. The sequenced sample consisted of naive CD8+ T cells sorted from blood. The clonotype comes from a man younger than 45 in good health. CDR3 sequence reads: CASNGGQRTGELFF. CDR3 in DNA: TGTGCCAGCAATGGGGGACAGCGAACCGGGGAGCTGTTTTTT.